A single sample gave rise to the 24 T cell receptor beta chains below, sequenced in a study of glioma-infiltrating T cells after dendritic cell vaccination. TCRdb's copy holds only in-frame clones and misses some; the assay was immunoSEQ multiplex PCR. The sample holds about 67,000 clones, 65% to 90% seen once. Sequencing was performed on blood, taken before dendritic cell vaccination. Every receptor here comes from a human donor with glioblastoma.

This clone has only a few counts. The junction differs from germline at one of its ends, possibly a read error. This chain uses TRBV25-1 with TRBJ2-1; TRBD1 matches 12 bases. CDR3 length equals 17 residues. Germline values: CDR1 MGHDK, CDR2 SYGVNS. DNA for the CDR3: TGTGCCAGCAGTCAATACTCGGGACAGGGGGCAGGCAATGAGCAGTTCTTC. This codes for CASSQYSGQGAGNEQFF.

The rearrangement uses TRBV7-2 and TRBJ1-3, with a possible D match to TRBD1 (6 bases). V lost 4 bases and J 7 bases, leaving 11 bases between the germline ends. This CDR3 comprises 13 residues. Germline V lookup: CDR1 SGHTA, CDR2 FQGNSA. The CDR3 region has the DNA TGTGCCAGCAGCTCAGGGGTGCGGAACACCATATATTTT. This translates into CASSSGVRNTIYF.

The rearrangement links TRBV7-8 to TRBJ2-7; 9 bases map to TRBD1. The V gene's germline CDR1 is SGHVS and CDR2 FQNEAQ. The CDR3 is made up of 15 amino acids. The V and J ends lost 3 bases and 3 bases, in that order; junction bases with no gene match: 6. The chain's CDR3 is CASSFGGQGIYEQYF. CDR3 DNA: TGTGCCAGCAGCTTTGGCGGACAGGGGATCTACGAGCAGTACTTC.

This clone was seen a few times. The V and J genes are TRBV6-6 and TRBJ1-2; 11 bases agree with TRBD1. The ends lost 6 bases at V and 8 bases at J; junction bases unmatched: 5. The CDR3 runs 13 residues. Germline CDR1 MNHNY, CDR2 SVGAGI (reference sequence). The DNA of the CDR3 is TGTGCCAGCAGCCAGGACAGGGGGCAAGGCTACACCTTC. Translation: CASSQDRGQGYTF.

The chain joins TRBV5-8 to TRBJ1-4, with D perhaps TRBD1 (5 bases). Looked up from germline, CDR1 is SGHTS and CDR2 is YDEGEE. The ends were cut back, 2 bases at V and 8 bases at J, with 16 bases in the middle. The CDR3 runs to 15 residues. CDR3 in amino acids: CASSFGRGRVEKLFF. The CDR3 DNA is TGTGCCAGCAGCTTCGGACGGGGGAGGGTAGAAAAACTGTTTTTT.

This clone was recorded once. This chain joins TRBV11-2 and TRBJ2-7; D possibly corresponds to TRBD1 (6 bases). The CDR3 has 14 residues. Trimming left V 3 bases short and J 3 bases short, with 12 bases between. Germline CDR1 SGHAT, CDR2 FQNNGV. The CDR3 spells CASSLSPTGYEQYF. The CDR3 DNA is TGTGCCAGCAGCTTGTCCCCGACAGGCTACGAGCAGTACTTC.

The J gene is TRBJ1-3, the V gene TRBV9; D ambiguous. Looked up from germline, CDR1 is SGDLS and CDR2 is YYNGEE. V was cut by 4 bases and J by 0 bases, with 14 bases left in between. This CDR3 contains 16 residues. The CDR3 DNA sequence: TGTGCCAGCAGCTCCAGGCAATCTGGCTCTGGAAACACCATATATTTT. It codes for CASSSRQSGSGNTIYF. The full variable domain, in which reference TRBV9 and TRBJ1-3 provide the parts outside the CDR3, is DSGVTQTPKHLITATGQRVTLRCSPRSGDLSVYWYQQSLDQGLQFLIQYYNGEERAKGNILERFSAQQFPDLHSELNLSSLELGDSALYFCASSSRQSGSGNTIYFGEGSWLTVV.

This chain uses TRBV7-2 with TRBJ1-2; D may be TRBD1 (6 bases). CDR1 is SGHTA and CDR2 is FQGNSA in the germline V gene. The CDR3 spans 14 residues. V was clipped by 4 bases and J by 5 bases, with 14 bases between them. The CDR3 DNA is TGTGCCAGCAGCTCCATCTCGGACAGTTATGGCTACACCTTC. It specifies CASSSISDSYGYTF.

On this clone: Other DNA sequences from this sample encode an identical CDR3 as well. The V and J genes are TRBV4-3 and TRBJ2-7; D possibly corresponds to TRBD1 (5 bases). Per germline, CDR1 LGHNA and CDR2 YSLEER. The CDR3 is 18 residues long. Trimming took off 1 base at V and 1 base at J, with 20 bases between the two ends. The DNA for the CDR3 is TGCGCCAGCAGCCAAGGTGCGTCAGGCGACAGCATGTCCTACGAGCAGTACTTC. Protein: CASSQGASGDSMSYEQYF.

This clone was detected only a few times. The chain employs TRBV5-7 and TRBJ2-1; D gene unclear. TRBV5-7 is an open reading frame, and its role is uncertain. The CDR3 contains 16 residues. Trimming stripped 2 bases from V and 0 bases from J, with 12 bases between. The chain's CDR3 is CASSLTEDGSYNEQFF. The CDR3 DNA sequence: TGTGCCAGCAGCTTAACCGAGGATGGCTCCTACAATGAGCAGTTCTTC.

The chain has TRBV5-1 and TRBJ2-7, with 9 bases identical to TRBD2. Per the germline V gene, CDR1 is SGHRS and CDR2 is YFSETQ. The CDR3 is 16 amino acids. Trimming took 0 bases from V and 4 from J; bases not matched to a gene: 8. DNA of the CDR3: TGCGCCAGCAGCTTGGATCTTGCGGGGGGGCTTTACGAGCAGTACTTC. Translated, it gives CASSLDLAGGLYEQYF.

The CDR3 sequence: CASSYSHGQGFEKLFF. The CDR3 coding sequence is TGTGCCAGCAGTTACTCCCACGGACAGGGATTTGAAAAACTGTTTTTT. V usage is TRBV6-5 and J usage is TRBJ1-4, with 8 bases that match TRBD1. Trimming removed 0 bases from V and 7 bases from J; junction bases left unmatched: 7. The CDR3 totals 16 residues. In germline, CDR1 is MNHEY, CDR2 SVGAGI.

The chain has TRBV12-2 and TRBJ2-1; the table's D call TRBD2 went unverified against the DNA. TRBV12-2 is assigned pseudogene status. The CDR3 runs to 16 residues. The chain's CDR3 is CASRLAAGGPHNEQFF. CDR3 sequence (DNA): TGTGCAAGTCGCTTAGCAGCGGGGGGGCCGCACAATGAGCAGTTCTTC.

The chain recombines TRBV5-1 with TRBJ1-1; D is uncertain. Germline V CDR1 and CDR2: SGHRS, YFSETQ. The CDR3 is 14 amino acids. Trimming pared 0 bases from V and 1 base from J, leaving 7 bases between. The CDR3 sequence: CASSLEGGNTEAFF. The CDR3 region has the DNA TGCGCCAGCAGCTTGGAAGGAGGGAACACTGAAGCTTTCTTT.

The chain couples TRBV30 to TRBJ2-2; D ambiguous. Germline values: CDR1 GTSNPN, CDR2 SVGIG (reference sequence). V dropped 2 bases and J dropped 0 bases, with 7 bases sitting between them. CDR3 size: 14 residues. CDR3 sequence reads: CAWSTHTNTGELFF. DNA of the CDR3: TGTGCCTGGAGTACACACACGAACACCGGGGAGCTGTTTTTT.

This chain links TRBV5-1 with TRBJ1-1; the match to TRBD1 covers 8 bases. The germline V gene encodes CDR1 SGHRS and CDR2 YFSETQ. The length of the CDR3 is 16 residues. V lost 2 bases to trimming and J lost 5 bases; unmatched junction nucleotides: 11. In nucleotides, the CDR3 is TGCGCCAGCAGCTTTGGGGACGACAGGGGACGGACTGAAGCTTTCTTT. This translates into CASSFGDDRGRTEAFF.

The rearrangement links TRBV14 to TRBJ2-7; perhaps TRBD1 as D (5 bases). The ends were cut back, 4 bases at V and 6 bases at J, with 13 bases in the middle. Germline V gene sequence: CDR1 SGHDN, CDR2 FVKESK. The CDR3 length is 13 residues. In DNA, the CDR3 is TGTGCCAGCAGCCTTATCAGGGAAGCCGAGCAGTACTTC. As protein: CASSLIREAEQYF.

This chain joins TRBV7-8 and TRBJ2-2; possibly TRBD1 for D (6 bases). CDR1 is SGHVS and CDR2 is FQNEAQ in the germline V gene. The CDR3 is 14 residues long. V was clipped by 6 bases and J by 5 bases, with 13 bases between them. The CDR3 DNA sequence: TGTGCCAGCAGATCCGGGACAAAGACCGGGGAGCTGTTTTTT. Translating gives CASRSGTKTGELFF.

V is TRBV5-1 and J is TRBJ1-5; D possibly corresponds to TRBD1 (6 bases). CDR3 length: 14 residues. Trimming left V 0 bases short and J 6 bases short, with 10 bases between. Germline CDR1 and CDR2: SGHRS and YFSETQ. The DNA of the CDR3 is TGCGCCAGCAGCTTGGCACAGGGAACTCAGCCCCAGCATTTT. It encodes CASSLAQGTQPQHF.

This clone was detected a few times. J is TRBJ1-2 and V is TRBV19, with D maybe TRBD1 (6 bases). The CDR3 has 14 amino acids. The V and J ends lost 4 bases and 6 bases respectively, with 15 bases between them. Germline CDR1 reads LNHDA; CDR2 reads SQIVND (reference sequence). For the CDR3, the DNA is TGTGCCAGTAGTACTGACAGGAAAGGCGATGGCTACACCTTC. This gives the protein CASSTDRKGDGYTF.

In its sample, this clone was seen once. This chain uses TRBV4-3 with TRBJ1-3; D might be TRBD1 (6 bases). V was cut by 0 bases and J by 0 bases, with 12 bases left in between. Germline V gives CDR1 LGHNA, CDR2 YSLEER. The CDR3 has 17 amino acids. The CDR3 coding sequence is TGCGCCAGCAGCCAAGAGTTTGCAGGGGTCTCTGGAAACACCATATATTTT. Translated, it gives CASSQEFAGVSGNTIYF.

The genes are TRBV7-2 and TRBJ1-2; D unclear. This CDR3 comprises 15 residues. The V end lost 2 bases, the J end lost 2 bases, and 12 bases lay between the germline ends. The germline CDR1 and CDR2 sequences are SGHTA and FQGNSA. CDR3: CASSLNPSANYGYTF. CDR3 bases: TGTGCCAGCAGCTTAAATCCCTCCGCGAACTATGGCTACACCTTC.

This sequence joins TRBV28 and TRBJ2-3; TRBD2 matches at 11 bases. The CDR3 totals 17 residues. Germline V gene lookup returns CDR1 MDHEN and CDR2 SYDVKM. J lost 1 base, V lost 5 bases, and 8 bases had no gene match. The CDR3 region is CASSPPLLAGGTDTQYF. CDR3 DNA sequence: TGTGCCAGCAGTCCCCCGTTACTAGCGGGGGGCACAGATACGCAGTATTTT.

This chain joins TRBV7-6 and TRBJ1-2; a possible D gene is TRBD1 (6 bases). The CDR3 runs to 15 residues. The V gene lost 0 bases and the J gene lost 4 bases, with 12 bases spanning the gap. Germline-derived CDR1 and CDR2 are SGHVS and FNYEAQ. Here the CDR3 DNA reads TGTGCCAGCAGCTTAGCGGCCACAGGGCTCTATGGCTACACCTTC. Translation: CASSLAATGLYGYTF. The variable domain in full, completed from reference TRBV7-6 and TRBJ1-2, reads GAGVSQSPRYKVTKRGQDVALRCDPISGHVSLYWYRQALGQGPEFLTYFNYEAQQDKSGLPNDRFSAERPEGSISTLTIQRTEQRDSAMYRCASSLAATGLYGYTFGSGTRLTVV.